Following are 21 T cell receptor beta chains from one sample sequenced in a study of CD8 T cells in ankylosing spondylitis. TCRdb re-analysed the 5' RACE reads in MiXCR, keeping a single row per CDR3 protein. Of under 400,000 distinct CDR3 sequences listed, around 10% are singletons. Sequenced: blood, either unsorted or a sorted T cell fraction (not recorded which). Receptors originate from a female donor with ankylosing spondylitis or in good health (not recorded which).

This clonotype was found many times. V is TRBV9 and J is TRBJ2-3; no clear D gene. The germline gives CDR1 SGDLS, CDR2 YYNGEE. Trimming shortened V by 0 bases and J by 2 bases, and 7 bases separated the two germline ends. The CDR3 loop spans 14 amino acids. Written as DNA, the CDR3 is TGTGCCAGCAGCGTAGAGGCGGCCACAGATACGCAGTATTTT. Its translation: CASSVEAATDTQYF.

This clonotype was picked up many times. This chain connects TRBV20-1 to TRBJ2-1; D assignment may be TRBD1 or TRBD2 (5 bases each). Germline V gene sequence: CDR1 DFQATT, CDR2 SNEGSKA (reference sequence). Trimming cost V 2 bases and J 5 bases, with 19 bases left between them. The CDR3 contains 16 residues. The CDR3 DNA sequence: TGCAGTGCTAGACCCTCCGGGGCGAGACATCACAATGAGCAGTTCTTC. It translates to CSARPSGARHHNEQFF.

This clonotype was seen repeatedly, ten times or more. The genes are TRBV28 and TRBJ1-2, with D uncertain. Deletions cut 3 bases from V and 4 bases from J, with 21 bases between. The germline CDR1 and CDR2 sequences are MDHEN and SYDVKM. This CDR3 contains 17 residues. CDR3 nucleotides: TGTGCCAGCAGTTTCGATGTCGGCAGAACTGATTCCTATGGCTACACCTTC. Translated, it gives CASSFDVGRTDSYGYTF.

This clonotype was seen at least ten times. CDR3 residues: CSVGGSQETQYF. CDR3 coding DNA: TGCAGTGTGGGCGGATCCCAGGAGACCCAGTACTTC. The chain carries TRBV20-1 and TRBJ2-5; D unclear. Deletions cut 7 bases from V and 5 bases from J, with 14 bases between. This CDR3 spans 12 amino acids. Per the germline V gene, CDR1 is DFQATT and CDR2 is SNEGSKA (reference sequence).

This clonotype has ten or more counts. The V and J genes are TRBV12-3 or TRBV12-4 and TRBJ1-6, with D tentatively TRBD1 (5 bases). The CDR3 has 15 residues. Trimming removed 6 bases from V and 8 bases from J, with 17 bases in between. CDR3 nucleotides: TGTGCCAGCAGCCGCCCTCCCCCGGGGGATTCACCCCTCCACTTT. Residues: CASSRPPPGDSPLHF.

In its sample, this clonotype was seen many times. One end of the junction fails to match germline, which may point to a read error. The J gene is TRBJ2-1, the V gene TRBV29-1; 10 positions agree with TRBD2. This CDR3 contains 16 residues. Germline loops: CDR1 SQVTM, CDR2 ANQGSEA. The CDR3 region has the DNA TGCAGCGTTGATCTACTCTCGGGACTAGCGCTGGGGGAGCTGTTCTTC. Translating it yields CSVDLLSGLALGELFF.

This chain links TRBV6-1 with TRBJ1-1; possible D gene TRBD1, 5 bases. Trimming left V 7 bases short and J 1 base short, with 19 bases between. Germline V gene data show CDR1 as MNHNS and CDR2 as SASEGT. This CDR3 comprises 16 residues. This CDR3 reads CASNTQRRGGNTEAFF. CDR3 bases: TGTGCCAGCAACACACAAAGGCGGGGGGGGAACACTGAAGCTTTCTTT.

This clonotype was seen many times. V is TRBV3-1 and J is TRBJ2-1; D not resolved. CDR1 is LGHDT, CDR2 YNNKEL, per germline (reference sequence). This CDR3 is built from 13 residues. V lost 4 bases to trimming and J lost 9 bases, with 13 bases between them. CDR3 DNA sequence: TGTGCCAGCAGCCCAGAATGGCGGAGTGAGCAGTTCTTC. Its protein product is CASSPEWRSEQFF.

The V call is TRBV28, the J call TRBJ2-7; D is ambiguous. The germline V and J ends were trimmed by 6 bases and 3 bases, with 15 bases remaining between them. This CDR3 has 14 amino acids. In germline, CDR1 is MDHEN, CDR2 SYDVKM. In nucleotides, the CDR3 is TGTGCCAGCAGCCGAGAGGTATTAGGCTACGAGCAGTACTTC. Its protein is CASSREVLGYEQYF.

The CDR3: CAWSVTANTEAFF. CDR3 DNA sequence: TGTGCCTGGAGTGTGACCGCGAACACTGAAGCTTTCTTT. The chain has TRBV30 and TRBJ1-1; D is undetermined. Trimming cost V 0 bases and J 1 base, with 6 bases left between them. The CDR3 runs to 13 residues. Germline CDR1 GTSNPN, CDR2 SVGIG (reference sequence).

This clonotype was found a few times. The chain employs TRBV5-6 and TRBJ2-7; D is unclear. CDR1 and CDR2 from the germline V gene are SGHDT and YYEEEE. V lost 1 base and J lost 2, with 10 bases in between. The CDR3 covers 14 residues. As DNA, the CDR3 is TGTGCCAGCAGCTTGTTTTCAGCCCCCTACGAGCAGTACTTC. This encodes CASSLFSAPYEQYF. Full variable domain (rest looked up from reference TRBV5-6 and TRBJ2-7): DAGVTQSPTHLIKTRGQQVTLRCSPKSGHDTVSWYQQALGQGPQFIFQYYEEEERQRGNFPDRFSGHQFPNYSSELNVNALLLGDSALYLCASSLFSAPYEQYFGPGTRLTVT.

As concerns this clonotype: A much larger clone sits a single nucleotide away, making a read error possible. The chain carries TRBV20-1 and TRBJ2-2; TRBD1 matches 8 bases. The CDR3 runs 13 residues. Germline CDR1 is DFQATT and CDR2 is SNEGSKA (reference sequence). Losses at the gene ends were 6 bases for V and 4 bases for J; bases not matched to a gene: 4. CDR3 residues: CSATDRVTGELFF. The DNA for the CDR3 is TGCAGTGCCACGGACAGGGTCACCGGGGAGCTGTTTTTT.

This clonotype occurred many times. This chain uses TRBV6-2 or TRBV6-3 with TRBJ2-7; no reliable D call. The CDR3 consists of 12 residues. Trimming stripped 6 bases from V and 0 bases from J, with 6 bases between. Germline-derived CDR1 and CDR2 are MNHEY and SVGEGT. This chain's CDR3 is CASSVSSYEQYF. CDR3 bases: TGTGCCAGCAGCGTTAGCTCCTACGAGCAGTACTTC.

This clonotype occurred a few times. The V gene is TRBV29-1, the J gene TRBJ1-5, with D tentatively TRBD1 (5 bases). Trimming removed 6 bases from V and 8 bases from J, with 14 bases in between. The CDR3 consists of 12 residues. CDR1 SQVTM and CDR2 ANQGSEA come from the germline V gene. CDR3 sequence: CSVGGKGKPQHF. The CDR3 nucleotides are TGCAGCGTGGGGGGGAAGGGAAAGCCCCAGCATTTT.

There are many counts of this clonotype. The V call is TRBV20-1, the J call TRBJ2-7; possibly TRBD1 for D (6 bases). The CDR3 loop spans 14 amino acids. The germline gives CDR1 DFQATT, CDR2 SNEGSKA (reference sequence). The V and J ends lost 2 bases and 6 bases respectively, with 17 bases between them. The DNA of the CDR3 is TGCAGTGCTAGACCGGGACAAGACCGAGGCGAGCAGTACTTC. This translates into CSARPGQDRGEQYF.

V gene TRBV5-1 combines with J gene TRBJ1-6; TRBD1 matches at 7 bases. Germline CDR1 is SGHRS and CDR2 is YFSETQ. The CDR3 consists of 13 residues. The V and J ends lost 4 bases and 8 bases, in that order; junction bases with no gene match: 3. The CDR3 loop reads CASSIDRDSPLHF. CDR3 nucleotide sequence: TGCGCCAGCAGCATAGACAGGGATTCACCCCTCCACTTT.

This clonotype was observed at least ten times. The chain recombines TRBV20-1 with TRBJ2-5, with unresolved D. CDR3 size: 11 residues. From germline, CDR1 is DFQATT and CDR2 SNEGSKA (reference sequence). V was trimmed by 6 bases and J by 5 bases, leaving 10 bases between them. CDR3 bases: TGCAGTGCCCACAGTTCGGAGACCCAGTACTTC. As protein: CSAHSSETQYF.

This clonotype was seen ten or more times. The V call is TRBV28, the J call TRBJ2-6; D is unresolved. Germline lookup yields CDR1 MDHEN and CDR2 SYDVKM. V lost 7 bases to trimming and J lost 0 bases, with 7 bases between them. The CDR3 is made up of 14 amino acids. CDR3 loop: CASMELSGANVLTF. The CDR3 DNA reads as TGTGCCAGCATGGAGCTCTCTGGGGCCAACGTCCTGACTTTC.

This clonotype occurred many times. The V and J genes are TRBV28 and TRBJ1-5; D is perhaps TRBD1 (5 bases). The CDR3 consists of 14 residues. Trimming cost V 2 bases and J 7 bases, with 12 bases left between them. Germline CDR1 MDHEN, CDR2 SYDVKM. The DNA for the CDR3 is TGTGCCAGCAGTTTAAGCCTGTGGGACCAGCCCCAGCATTTT. As protein: CASSLSLWDQPQHF.

This clonotype was found a few times. CDR3 sequence: CASSSSLGTVSYEQYF. In DNA form, the CDR3 reads TGTGCCAGCAGTTCCTCCCTAGGGACGGTCTCCTACGAGCAGTACTTC. The V and J genes are TRBV28 and TRBJ2-7; D may be TRBD1 or TRBD2 (5 bases each). Germline V gene sequence: CDR1 MDHEN, CDR2 SYDVKM. The CDR3 runs to 16 residues. V lost 4 bases and J lost 0, with 16 bases in between.

The chain is built from TRBV2 and TRBJ2-4, with D possibly TRBD2 on 6 matching bases. Trimming cost V 1 base and J 15 bases, with 19 bases left between them. The CDR3 extends over 14 amino acids. CDR1 and CDR2 from the germline V gene are SNHLY and FYNNEI. The CDR3 nucleotides read TGTGCCAGCAGTGAAGAGGTAGGAGGGTTCGGTCCGTACTTC. This translates into CASSEEVGGFGPYF.